One and the same sample provided the 17 T cell receptor beta chains below, sequenced in a study of blood T cell repertoires in COVID-19. Data came from immunoSEQ multiplex PCR; TCRdb stores just in-frame clones and leaves some out. The table lists more than 250,000 clones, more than 85% of them singletons. The sequenced sample was PBMCs or T cells enriched from blood (not recorded which). The source is a woman between 25 and 40 years old who had recovered from COVID-19.

Only one count was recorded for this clone. V gene TRBV10-3 combines with J gene TRBJ2-1; TRBD2 matches 9 bases. Germline V gene sequence: CDR1 ENHRY, CDR2 SYGVKD. This CDR3 is 15 amino acids long. V was clipped by 4 bases and J by 4 bases; unmatched bases: 5. The CDR3 DNA sequence: TGTGCCATCAGTGGGAAGACTAGCGGATACAATGAGCAGTTCTTC. Its translation is CAISGKTSGYNEQFF.

The chain combines TRBV4-3 with TRBJ2-5; 8 bases are shared with TRBD1. The V segment lost 4 bases and the J segment 5 bases; nucleotides outside the gene matches: 6. The CDR3 has 14 residues. Looked up from germline, CDR1 is LGHNA and CDR2 is YSLEER. The CDR3 sequence is CASSPYRGSETQYF. CDR3 coding DNA: TGCGCCAGCAGCCCTTACAGGGGGTCGGAGACCCAGTACTTC.

CDR3 DNA sequence: TGTGCCAGCAGCATCTCCAGCGGGAGGGACGGGGAGCTGTTTTTT. This encodes CASSISSGRDGELFF. V is TRBV6-2 or TRBV6-3 and J is TRBJ2-2; 10 bases fit TRBD2. The CDR3 loop spans 15 amino acids. The germline gives CDR1 MNHEY, CDR2 SVGEGT. The J segment lost 7 bases and the V segment lost 6 bases, leaving 8 bases of the junction unmatched.

This chain connects TRBV28 to TRBJ1-1; D possibly corresponds to TRBD1 (5 bases). This CDR3 is built from 15 residues. The V end was cut by 7 bases, the J end by 2 bases, with 17 bases between. CDR1 and CDR2 from the germline V gene are MDHEN and SYDVKM. The DNA for the CDR3 is TGTGCCAGCAAGTTCCAGGGTACCGCCAACACTGAAGCTTTCTTT. Translated: CASKFQGTANTEAFF.

CDR3 amino acids: CASSYAGVRNEQFF. DNA of the CDR3: TGTGCCAGCAGTTACGCGGGAGTTAGGAATGAGCAGTTCTTC. This chain uses TRBV27 with TRBJ2-1; 7 bases agree with TRBD2. J gave up 7 bases and V 4 bases, and 7 bases lay outside the gene matches. The germline V gene encodes CDR1 MNHEY and CDR2 SMNVEV (reference sequence). The CDR3 length is 14 residues.

The rearrangement links TRBV7-2 to TRBJ2-1; 8 positions agree with TRBD2. This CDR3 spans 15 amino acids. From germline, CDR1 is SGHTA and CDR2 FQGNSA. Losses at the gene ends were 4 bases for V and 6 bases for J; bases not matched to a gene: 8. CDR3 in amino acids: CASSSSSGRVNEQFF. CDR3 sequence (DNA): TGTGCCAGCAGCTCCTCCAGCGGGAGAGTCAATGAGCAGTTCTTC.

The chain has TRBV7-9 and TRBJ2-3; perhaps TRBD2 as D (6 bases). Deletions cut 4 bases from V and 2 bases from J, with 13 bases between. Germline CDR1 and CDR2: SEHNR and FQNEAQ (reference sequence). The CDR3 has 15 amino acids. The CDR3 DNA reads TGTGCCAGCAGCTCACCTAGCGAATACACAGATACGCAGTATTTT. Protein sequence: CASSSPSEYTDTQYF.

V usage is TRBV7-2 and J usage is TRBJ2-1, with D tentatively TRBD2 (6 bases). This CDR3 comprises 15 residues. V dropped 4 bases and J dropped 6 bases, with 16 bases sitting between them. Germline CDR1 reads SGHTA; CDR2 reads FQGNSA. CDR3 coding DNA: TGTGCCAGCAGCTCCTTCGTGGGAGGACGCAATGAGCAGTTCTTC. This translates into CASSSFVGGRNEQFF. The full variable domain, in which reference TRBV7-2 and TRBJ2-1 provide the parts outside the CDR3, is GAGVSQSPSNKVTEKGKDVELRCDPISGHTALYWYRQSLGQGLEFLIYFQGNSAPDKSGLPSDRFSAERTGGSVSTLTIQRTQQEDSAVYLCASSSFVGGRNEQFFGPGTRLTVL.

The V and J genes are TRBV6-5 and TRBJ2-1; 10 nucleotides match TRBD2. V shed 5 bases and J 4 bases; nucleotides not matched to a gene: 2. Per germline, CDR1 MNHEY and CDR2 SVGAGI. The CDR3 contains 14 residues. CDR3 in amino acids: CASSLAGEYNEQFF. The CDR3 DNA is TGTGCCAGCAGTCTAGCGGGAGAGTACAATGAGCAGTTCTTC.

This chain uses TRBV5-1 with TRBJ2-7; 12 bases align to TRBD1. CDR3 length: 15 amino acids. Germline lookup yields CDR1 SGHRS and CDR2 YFSETQ. The ends lost 4 bases at V and 4 bases at J; junction bases unmatched: 6. The DNA of the CDR3 is TGCGCCAGCAGCCTTGGGACAGGGGGCATTTACGAGCAGTACTTC. It translates to CASSLGTGGIYEQYF.

Comment on this clone: This specimen includes other DNA sequences encoding the same CDR3. This chain connects TRBV27 to TRBJ2-3; a weak D match, TRBD1 (6 bases). The CDR3 contains 12 residues. Trimming took off 4 bases at V and 6 bases at J, with 8 bases between the two ends. Germline CDR1 reads MNHEY; CDR2 reads SMNVEV (reference sequence). In nucleotides, the CDR3 is TGTGCCAGCAGTTCCAGGGGCGATACGCAGTATTTT. Translation gives CASSSRGDTQYF.

The chain links TRBV7-2 to TRBJ2-1; 7 bases are shared with TRBD2. The V segment lost 5 bases and the J segment 5 bases; nucleotides outside the gene matches: 6. Germline CDR1 is SGHTA and CDR2 is FQGNSA. The CDR3 runs 14 residues. The CDR3 region has the DNA TGTGCCAGCAGCCCCACTAGCGTGGACAATGAGCAGTTCTTC. It codes for CASSPTSVDNEQFF.

There are a few counts of this clone. V gene TRBV5-5 combines with J gene TRBJ1-3; a possible D gene is TRBD1 (5 bases). Per germline, CDR1 SGHKS and CDR2 YYEKEE (reference sequence). V dropped 1 base and J dropped 0 bases, with 20 bases sitting between them. The length of the CDR3 is 19 residues. The CDR3 here is CASSLPGSVFLSSGNTIYF. The CDR3 nucleotides are TGTGCCAGCAGCTTGCCAGGGTCAGTGTTCCTATCCTCTGGAAACACCATATATTTT. The variable domain in full, completed from reference TRBV5-5 and TRBJ1-3, reads DAGVTQSPTHLIKTRGQQVTLRCSPISGHKSVSWYQQVLGQGPQFIFQYYEKEERGRGNFPDRFSARQFPNYSSELNVNALLLGDSALYLCASSLPGSVFLSSGNTIYFGEGSWLTVV.

This clone has a single count. This rearrangement joins TRBV11-3 to TRBJ2-7, with TRBD1 matching over 8 bases. Trimming removed 5 bases from V and 4 bases from J; junction bases left unmatched: 13. This CDR3 contains 16 residues. In germline, CDR1 is SGHNT, CDR2 YENEEA. The DNA of the CDR3 is TGTGCCAGCAGCCACCTCAGGACAGGGCACATATACGAGCAGTACTTC. This sequence encodes CASSHLRTGHIYEQYF.

The chain carries TRBV21-1 and TRBJ1-6. TRBV21-1 is tagged as a pseudogene. The CDR3 totals 18 residues. The DNA for the CDR3 is TGTGCCAGCAGCTCCCGGTCCCCTGGGAGCTCCTATAATTCACCCCTCCACTTT. Protein product: CASSSRSPGSSYNSPLHF.

With respect to this clone: Other DNA sequences of this sample code for an identical CDR3. This rearrangement joins TRBV12-3 or TRBV12-4 to TRBJ1-5, with a tentative D call TRBD1 (5 bases). The CDR3 totals 13 residues. Trimming took 6 bases from V and 6 from J, leaving 12 bases between them. In DNA, the CDR3 is TGTGCCAGCAGAGGCCAGGGAGGTCAGCCCCAGCATTTT. It translates to CASRGQGGQPQHF.

CDR3 protein: CASRLGTDTQYF. In DNA, the CDR3 is TGTGCCAGCAGGCTAGGCACAGATACGCAGTATTTT. This rearrangement joins TRBV2 to TRBJ2-3; the D is unclear. The germline V gene has CDR1 SNHLY and CDR2 FYNNEI. V lost 6 bases and J lost 1, with 5 bases in between. This CDR3 has 12 residues.